Listed here is a single T cell receptor beta chain. This entry comes from a study of blood T cell repertoires in COVID-19. The assay was immunoSEQ multiplex PCR, and TCRdb's table has in-frame clones only and misses some. The table includes more than 14,000 clones, approximately 92% detected once. The CDR3 is made up of 15 amino acids. CDR1 is LNHDA, CDR2 SQIVND, per germline (reference sequence). V was trimmed by 5 bases and J by 5 bases, leaving 18 bases between them. The specimen was peripheral blood. The origin of this receptor is a human donor with active COVID-19. The donor label of this sample is uncertain. The rearrangement uses TRBV19 and TRBJ1-1, with D possibly matching TRBD1 (5 bases). In DNA, the CDR3 is TGTGCCAGTAGTGCAACAGGCCCGCGGGATACTGAAGCTTTCTTT. It is translated as CASSATGPRDTEAFF.